Given below is one TCR beta chain in context. It lacks a known antigen. No qualities accompany the bases; no much larger clone lies one base away. The data were produced on an Illumina HiSeq 2500. Quantitative 5'-RACE with molecular barcodes was used to prepare TCR beta libraries. The study's processing was this. Disease-linked TCR variants were identified with a new computational method built on a probabilistic model of VDJ rearrangement. TCRdb applied fastp at Q25 and MiXCR to the public reads, then kept only in-frame beta chains. Identical CDR3 protein sequences are pooled into one entry, listed with their most common genes and DNA. The V and J calls were not made by the authors but by TCRdb's processing. The sample records about 400,000 distinct CDR3 sequences, 20% to 25% of which are singletons. Of the sample, roughly a sixth falls within the top ten clones. At the junction V is shortened by 3 bases and J by 5 bases, with 17 bases in between. Measured from the cysteine to the phenylalanine, the CDR3 is 15 residues long. The sequence is cut down to CDR3 DNA, 45 bases in frame from base 1. CDR1 and CDR2, looked up from the germline V gene (reference sequence), are DFQATT and SNEGSKA.

This specimen belongs to a study of CD8 T cells in ankylosing spondylitis (dated by TCRdb to 2016 to 2017). Study-level background: To find TCR variants linked to disease, the study profiled T cell receptor beta repertoires in ankylosing spondylitis patients and healthy donors. The whole study cohort included 95 to 130 healthy donors and around 25 ankylosing spondylitis patients. Peripheral blood was sampled, and synovial fluid was also collected from ankylosing spondylitis patients.

Paper-wide results and their limitations: The disease-linked clones were reported to be significantly enriched in matched synovial fluid samples from ankylosing spondylitis patients. A CD8+ phenotype was shown by the disease-linked clones, which were found at relatively low frequencies in peripheral blood. A TCR beta motif of several highly homologous amino acid variants appeared characteristic of blood from ankylosing spondylitis patients. Some motif variants were previously reported in synovial fluid and blood of reactive arthritis patients, suggesting common disease-initiation mechanisms.

The receptor comes from a male donor with ankylosing spondylitis. Sequencing used blood, either unsorted or a sorted T cell fraction (not recorded which). The chain employs TRBV20-1 and TRBJ2-4; matching of 6 bases hints at TRBD2 as the D gene. CDR3 protein: CSASPWRAVQNIQYF. The DNA sequence is TGCAGTGCTAGTCCATGGAGGGCAGTACAAAACATTCAGTACTTC.